This T cell receptor (beta chain) stems from a study of shared clonotypes between healthy human individuals. Study-wide points: Shared clonotypes across all four donors exceeded non-shared ones in generation probability.

CDR1 is WSHSY and CDR2 is SAAADI in the germline V gene. The CDR3 consists of 16 residues. V was trimmed by 2 bases and J by 0 bases, leaving 13 bases between them. Running of the assay took place at deep level. The data were produced by immunoSEQ multiplex PCR, yet TCRdb's version contains in-frame clones alone and is incomplete. The top ten clones hold around 0.21% of a sample with approximately 840,000 clones, roughly 96% of them seen once. As to this clone: Antigen unknown.

Naive CD8 cells lacked CD45RO, underwent positive selection for CCR7 and left out terminally differentiated effector memory CD45RA+ cells. The chain has TRBV10-2 and TRBJ1-1; unclear D gene. Sequenced: naive CD8+ T cells sorted from blood. The TCR was taken from a young man in good health. The CDR3 loop reads CASSEIPRRMNTEAFF. The CDR3 DNA sequence: TGCGCCAGCAGTGAGATCCCCAGACGCATGAACACTGAAGCTTTCTTT.